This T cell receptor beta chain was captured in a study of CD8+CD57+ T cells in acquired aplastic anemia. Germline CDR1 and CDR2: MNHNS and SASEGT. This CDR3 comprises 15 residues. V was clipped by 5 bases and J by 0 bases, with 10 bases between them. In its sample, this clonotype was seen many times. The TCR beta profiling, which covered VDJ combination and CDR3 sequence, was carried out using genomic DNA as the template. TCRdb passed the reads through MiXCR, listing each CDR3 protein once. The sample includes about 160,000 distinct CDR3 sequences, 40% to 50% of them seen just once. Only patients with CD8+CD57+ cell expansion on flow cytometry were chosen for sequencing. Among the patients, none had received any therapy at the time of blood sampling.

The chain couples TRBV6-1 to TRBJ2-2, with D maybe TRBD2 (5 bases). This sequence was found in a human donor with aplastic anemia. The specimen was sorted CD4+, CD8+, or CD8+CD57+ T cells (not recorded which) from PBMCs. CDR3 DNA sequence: TGTGCCAGCAGTCCTCCCGGGACGAACACCGGGGAGCTGTTTTTT. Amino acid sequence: CASSPPGTNTGELFF.